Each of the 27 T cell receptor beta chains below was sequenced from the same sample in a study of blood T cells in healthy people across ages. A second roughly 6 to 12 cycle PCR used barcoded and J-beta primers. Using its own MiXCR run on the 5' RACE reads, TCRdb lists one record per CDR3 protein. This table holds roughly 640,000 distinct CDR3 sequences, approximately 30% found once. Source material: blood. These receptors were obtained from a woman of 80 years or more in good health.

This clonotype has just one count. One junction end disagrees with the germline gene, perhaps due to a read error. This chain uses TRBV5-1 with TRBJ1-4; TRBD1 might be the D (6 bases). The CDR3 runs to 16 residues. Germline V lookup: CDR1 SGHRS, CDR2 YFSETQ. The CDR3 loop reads CASSKGQRITSEKLFF. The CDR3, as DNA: TGCGCCAGCAGCAAGGGACAAAGGATAACTAGTGAAAAACTGTTTTTT.

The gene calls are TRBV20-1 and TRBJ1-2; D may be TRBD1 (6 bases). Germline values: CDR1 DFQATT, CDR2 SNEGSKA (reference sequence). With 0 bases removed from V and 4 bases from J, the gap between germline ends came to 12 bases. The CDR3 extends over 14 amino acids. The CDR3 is CSAREVGQTYGYTF. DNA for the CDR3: TGCAGTGCTAGAGAAGTGGGACAAACCTATGGCTACACCTTC.

This CDR3 reads CASSLTLQYYGYTF. The CDR3 DNA sequence: TGTGCCAGCAGTCTCACGCTACAGTATTATGGCTACACCTTC. The V gene is TRBV28, the J gene TRBJ1-2, with D hard to call. V was cut by 5 bases and J by 5 bases, with 15 bases left in between. Germline assignment: CDR1 MDHEN and CDR2 SYDVKM. The CDR3 extends over 14 amino acids.

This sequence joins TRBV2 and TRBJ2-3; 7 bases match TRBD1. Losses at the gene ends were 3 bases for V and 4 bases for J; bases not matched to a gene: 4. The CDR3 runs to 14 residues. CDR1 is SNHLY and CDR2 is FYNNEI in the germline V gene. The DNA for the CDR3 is TGTGCCAGCAGTGACAGGGGGATATCAGATACGCAGTATTTT. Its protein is CASSDRGISDTQYF.

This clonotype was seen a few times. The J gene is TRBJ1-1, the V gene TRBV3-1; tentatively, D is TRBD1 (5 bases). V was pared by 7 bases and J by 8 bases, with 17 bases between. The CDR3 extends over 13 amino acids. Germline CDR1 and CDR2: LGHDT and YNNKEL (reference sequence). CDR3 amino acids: CASTPGGKREAFF. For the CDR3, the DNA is TGTGCCAGCACGCCGGGGGGTAAGAGGGAAGCTTTCTTT.

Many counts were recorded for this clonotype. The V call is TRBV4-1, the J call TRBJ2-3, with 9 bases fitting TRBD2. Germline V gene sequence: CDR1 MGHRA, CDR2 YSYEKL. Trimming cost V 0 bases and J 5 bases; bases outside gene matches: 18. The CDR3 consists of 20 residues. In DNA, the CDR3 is TGCGCCAGCAGCCAAGACCCACGGGCGGGGGGGCTAGGAGGTATAGATACGCAGTATTTT. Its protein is CASSQDPRAGGLGGIDTQYF.

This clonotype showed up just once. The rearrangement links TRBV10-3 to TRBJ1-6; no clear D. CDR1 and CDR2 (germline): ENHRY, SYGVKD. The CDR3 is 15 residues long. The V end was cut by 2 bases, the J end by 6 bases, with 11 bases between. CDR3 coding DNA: TGTGCCATCAGTGAGGGCGGGGTGGGTAATTCACCCCTCCACTTT. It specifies CAISEGGVGNSPLHF.

The CDR3 protein is CASSLGPVGGGHNEQYF. In DNA, the CDR3 is TGCGCCAGCAGCTTGGGGCCGGTAGGGGGAGGCCACAATGAGCAGTACTTC. The chain recombines TRBV5-1 with TRBJ2-5; D tentatively reads TRBD1 or TRBD2 (6 bases each). V lost 0 bases to trimming and J lost 11 bases, with 26 bases between them. This CDR3 is built from 17 residues. Germline V gene lookup returns CDR1 SGHRS and CDR2 YFSETQ. The complete variable domain, with remaining parts taken from reference TRBV5-1 and TRBJ2-5, reads KAGVTQTPRYLIKTRGQQVTLSCSPISGHRSVSWYQQTPGQGLQFLFEYFSETQRNKGNFPGRFSGRQFSNSRSEMNVSTLELGDSALYLCASSLGPVGGGHNEQYFGPGTRLLVL.

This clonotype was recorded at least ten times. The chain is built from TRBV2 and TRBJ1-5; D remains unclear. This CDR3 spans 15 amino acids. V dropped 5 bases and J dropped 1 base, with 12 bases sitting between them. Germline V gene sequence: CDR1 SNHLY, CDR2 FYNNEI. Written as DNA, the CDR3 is TGTGCCAGCAGTCCCCTGGGCATGAGCAATCAGCCCCAGCATTTT. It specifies CASSPLGMSNQPQHF.

CDR3 region: CASSTGQGAYQPQHF. The CDR3 bases are TGTGCCAGCAGCACTGGACAGGGGGCCTATCAGCCCCAGCATTTT. The rearrangement links TRBV12-3 or TRBV12-4 to TRBJ1-5; TRBD1 matches 11 bases. This CDR3 has 15 amino acids. J gave up 5 bases and V 6 bases, and 6 bases lay outside the gene matches.

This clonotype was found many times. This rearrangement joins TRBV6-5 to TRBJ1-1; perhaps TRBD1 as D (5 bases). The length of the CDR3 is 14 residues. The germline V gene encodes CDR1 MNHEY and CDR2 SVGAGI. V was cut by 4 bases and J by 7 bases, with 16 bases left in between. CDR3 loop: CASSSTLRRGEAFF. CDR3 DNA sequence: TGTGCCAGCAGTTCCACGCTTCGGAGGGGTGAAGCTTTCTTT.

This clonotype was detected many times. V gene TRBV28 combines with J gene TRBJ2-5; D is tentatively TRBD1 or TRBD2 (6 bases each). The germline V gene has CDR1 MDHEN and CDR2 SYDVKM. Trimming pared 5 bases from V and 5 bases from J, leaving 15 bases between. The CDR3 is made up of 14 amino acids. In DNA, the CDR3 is TGTGCCAGCAGTCCGAAAACAGGGAGGGAGACCCAGTACTTC. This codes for CASSPKTGRETQYF.

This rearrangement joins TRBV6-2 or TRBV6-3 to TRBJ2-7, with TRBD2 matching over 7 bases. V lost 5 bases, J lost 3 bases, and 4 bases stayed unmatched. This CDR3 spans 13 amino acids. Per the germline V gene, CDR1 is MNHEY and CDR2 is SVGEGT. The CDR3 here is CASSQRDYYEQYF. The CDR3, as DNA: TGTGCCAGCAGTCAGCGGGACTACTACGAGCAGTACTTC.

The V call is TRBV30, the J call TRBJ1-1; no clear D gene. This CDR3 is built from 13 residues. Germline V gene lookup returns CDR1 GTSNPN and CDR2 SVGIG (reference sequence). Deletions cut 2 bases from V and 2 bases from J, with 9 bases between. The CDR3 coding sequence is TGTGCCTGGAGTAGGACGGACAACACTGAAGCTTTCTTT. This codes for CAWSRTDNTEAFF.

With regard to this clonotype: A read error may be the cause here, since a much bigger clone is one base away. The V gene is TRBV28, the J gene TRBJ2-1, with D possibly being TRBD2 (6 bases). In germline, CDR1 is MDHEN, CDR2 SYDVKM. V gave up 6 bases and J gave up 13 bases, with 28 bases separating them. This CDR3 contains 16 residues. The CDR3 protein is CASSSIQGPRRETQFF. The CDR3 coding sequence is TGTGCCAGCAGCTCGATCCAGGGACCTCGTCGGGAGACCCAGTTCTTC.

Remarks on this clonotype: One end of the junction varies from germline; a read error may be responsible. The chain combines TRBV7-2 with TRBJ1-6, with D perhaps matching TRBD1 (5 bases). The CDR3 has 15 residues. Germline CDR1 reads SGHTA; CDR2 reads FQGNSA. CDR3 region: CAGSLGRGGGSPLHF. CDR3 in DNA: TGTGCCGGCAGCTTAGGGAGGGGTGGAGGCTCACCCCTCCACTTT.

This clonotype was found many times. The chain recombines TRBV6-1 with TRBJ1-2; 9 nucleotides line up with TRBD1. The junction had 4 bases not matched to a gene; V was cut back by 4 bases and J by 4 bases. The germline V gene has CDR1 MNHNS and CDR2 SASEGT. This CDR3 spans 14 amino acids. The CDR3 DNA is TGTGCCAGCAGTGGTACGGGACAGGGCTATGGCTACACCTTC. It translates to CASSGTGQGYGYTF.

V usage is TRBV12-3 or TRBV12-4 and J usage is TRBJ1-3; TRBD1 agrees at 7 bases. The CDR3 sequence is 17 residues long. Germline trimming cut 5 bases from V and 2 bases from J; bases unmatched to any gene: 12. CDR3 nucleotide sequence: TGTGCCAGCAGTCCCCGAGCGCATACAGGGGCTGGAAACACCATATATTTT. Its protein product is CASSPRAHTGAGNTIYF.

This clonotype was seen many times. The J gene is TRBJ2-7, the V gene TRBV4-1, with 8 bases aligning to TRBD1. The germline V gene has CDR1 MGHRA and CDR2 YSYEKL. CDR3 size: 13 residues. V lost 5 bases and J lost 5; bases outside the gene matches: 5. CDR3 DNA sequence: TGCGCCAGCAGCGTGGCAGGGGGCAACGAGCAGTACTTC. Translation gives CASSVAGGNEQYF.

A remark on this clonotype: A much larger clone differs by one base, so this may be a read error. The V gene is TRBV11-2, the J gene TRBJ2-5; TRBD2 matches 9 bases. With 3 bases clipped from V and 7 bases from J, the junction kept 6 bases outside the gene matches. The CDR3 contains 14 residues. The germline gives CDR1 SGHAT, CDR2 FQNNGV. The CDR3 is CASSFGARGGTQYF. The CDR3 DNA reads TGTGCCAGCAGCTTTGGGGCGCGGGGGGGGACCCAGTACTTC.

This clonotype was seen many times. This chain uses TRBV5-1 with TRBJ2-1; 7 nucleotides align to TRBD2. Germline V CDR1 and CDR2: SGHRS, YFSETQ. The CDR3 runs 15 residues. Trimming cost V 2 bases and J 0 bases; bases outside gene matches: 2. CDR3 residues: CASSLLAGSYNEQFF. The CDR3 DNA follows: TGCGCCAGCAGCTTATTAGCGGGCTCCTACAATGAGCAGTTCTTC.

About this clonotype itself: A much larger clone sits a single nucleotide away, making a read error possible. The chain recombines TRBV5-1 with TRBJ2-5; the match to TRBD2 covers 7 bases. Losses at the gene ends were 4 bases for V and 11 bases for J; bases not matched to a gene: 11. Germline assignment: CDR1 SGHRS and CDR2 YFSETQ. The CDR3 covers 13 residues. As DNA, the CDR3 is TGCGCCAGCAGCGTGGGGGGGTACAATGAGCAGTACTTC. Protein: CASSVGGYNEQYF.

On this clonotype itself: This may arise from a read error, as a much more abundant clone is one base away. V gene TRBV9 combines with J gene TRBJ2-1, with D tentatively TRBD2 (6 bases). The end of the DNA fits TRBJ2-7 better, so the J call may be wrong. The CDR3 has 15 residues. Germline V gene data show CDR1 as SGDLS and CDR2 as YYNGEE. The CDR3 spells CASSPRGDFYNEQYF. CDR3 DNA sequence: TGTGCCAGCAGCCCCAGAGGGGACTTCTACAATGAGCAGTACTTC.

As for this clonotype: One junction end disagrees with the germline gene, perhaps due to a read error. The CDR3 protein is CANSLGQGRTEAFF. CDR3 coding DNA: TGTGCCAACAGCTTAGGTCAGGGGAGGACTGAAGCTTTCTTT. The gene calls are TRBV7-2 and TRBJ1-1; possible D gene TRBD1, 6 bases. The CDR3 is made up of 14 amino acids. Germline V CDR1 and CDR2: SGHTA, FQGNSA.

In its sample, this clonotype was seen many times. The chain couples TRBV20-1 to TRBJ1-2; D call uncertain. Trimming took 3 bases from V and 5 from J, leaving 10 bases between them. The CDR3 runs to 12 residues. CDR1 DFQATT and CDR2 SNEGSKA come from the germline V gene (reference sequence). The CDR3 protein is CSARRPGYGYTF. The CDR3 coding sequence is TGCAGTGCTAGGCGGCCAGGTTATGGCTACACCTTC.

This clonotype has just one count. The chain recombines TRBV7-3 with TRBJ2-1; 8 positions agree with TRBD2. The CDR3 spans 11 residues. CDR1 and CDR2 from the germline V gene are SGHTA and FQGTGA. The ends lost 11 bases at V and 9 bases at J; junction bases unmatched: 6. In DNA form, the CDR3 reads TGTGCCGGTATCGGGAGGGGTGAGCAGTTCTTC. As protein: CAGIGRGEQFF.

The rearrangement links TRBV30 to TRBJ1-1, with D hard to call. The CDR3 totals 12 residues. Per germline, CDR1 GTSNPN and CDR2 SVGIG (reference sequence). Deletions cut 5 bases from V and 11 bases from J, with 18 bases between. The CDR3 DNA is TGTGCCTGGGGTCGCCTCGACATCGGCGCTTTCTTT. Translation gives CAWGRLDIGAFF.